The rows below give T cell receptor beta chains drawn from one sample of a study of shared clonotypes between healthy human individuals. TCRdb's copy holds only in-frame clones and misses some; the assay was immunoSEQ multiplex PCR. The table includes millions of clones, about 95% detected once. The specimen was naive CD8+ T cells sorted from blood. The receptor source for this set is a man aged 18 to 30 in good health. The CDR3 runs from the conserved cysteine through the conserved F or W.

J gene	V gene	CDR3 protein
TRBJ1-1	TRBV4-1	CASSQGSGRAFF
TRBJ1-1	TRBV7-9	CASSPQSPVSNTEAFF
TRBJ2-3	TRBV6-1	CASRTSGGITDTQYF
TRBJ2-1	TRBV9	CASSVDPAGGRNEQFF
TRBJ1-2	TRBV5-8	CASSQWDRF
TRBJ2-1	TRBV7-3	CASSPGGSYNEQFF
TRBJ1-2	TRBV7-9	CASSPYLGGDYGYTF
TRBJ2-7	TRBV11-2	CASSFGRNYEQYF
TRBJ1-4	TRBV14	CASSQVIGDTNEKLFF
TRBJ2-1	TRBV15	CATSSALAGGEQFF
TRBJ1-6	TRBV27	CASSPRGGAGSPLHF
TRBJ1-4	TRBV5-5	CASSLGVQGAFEKLFF
TRBJ2-7	TRBV5-4	CASSRTGGEQYF
TRBJ2-7	TRBV7-9	CASSPPPGAAYEQYF
TRBJ2-1	TRBV27	CASSQVAGAYNEQFF
TRBJ2-7	TRBV19	CASSWGQGSSYEQYF
TRBJ1-5	TRBV19	CASSPGTVSYQPQHF
TRBJ1-2	TRBV20-1	CSARTDGYTF
TRBJ2-7	TRBV10-2	CATTAERHREQYF
TRBJ2-7	TRBV27	CASSLGGNPYEQYF
-	TRBV29-1	CSVEDHDYEQYF
TRBJ1-3	TRBV6-5	CASKAGSSGNTIYF
TRBJ2-1	TRBV29-1	CSVITRGEQFF
TRBJ1-1	TRBV19	CASSIAEWTNTEAFF
TRBJ2-1	TRBV19	CASSMVPAGGYNEQFF
TRBJ1-1	TRBV7-8	CASSLGTGRPEAFF
TRBJ2-1	TRBV5-1	CASSFGTLNEQFF
TRBJ1-1	TRBV6-1	CASSEGTNVEAFF
TRBJ2-7	TRBV4-2	CASSQEEGQGGYEQYF
TRBJ1-2	TRBV27	CASSRLGGGYTF
TRBJ2-7	TRBV5-3	CARRRGLAGPYEQYF
TRBJ2-5	TRBV10-2	CASSETGLEETQYF
TRBJ1-1	TRBV7-9	CASSDIRGAFF
TRBJ2-6	TRBV4-1	CASSPQGEGANVLTF
-	TRBV28	CASSLWQNYEQYF
TRBJ1-1	TRBV10-3	CAISEIPDRGQNTEAFF
TRBJ1-2	TRBV6-5	CASSNGGSLYGYTF
TRBJ2-7	TRBV6-5	CASTTDRGDEQYF
TRBJ1-5	TRBV2	CASSEGSGRNQPQHF
TRBJ2-1	TRBV2	CASSNGYSSYNEQFF
TRBJ1-3	TRBV13	CASSFGGTPTRDTIYF